This T cell receptor (beta chain) derives from a study of OX40 agonist ivuxolimab in advanced cancers. For context, the study as a whole: Ivuxolimab was an agonistic, fully human IgG2 monoclonal antibody directed against OX40 (CD134), a costimulatory receptor. Prior anti-PD-1, anti-PD-L1 or anti-CTLA-4 therapy was permitted, and checkpoint inhibitors had been received by about two fifths of dose-escalation patients. Intravenous ivuxolimab was administered to patients every 2 weeks at six dose levels: 0.01, 0.1, 0.3, 1.5, 3 and 10 mg/kg. Three dose-escalation patients achieved partial responses, one with hepatocellular carcinoma and two with cutaneous melanoma. The paper reports the monotherapy dose-escalation portion (N of about 51 patients) of the phase I ivuxolimab trial. Among the 50 to 55 dose-escalation patients, about 19 had hepatocellular carcinoma, 15 or so melanoma, 9 renal cell carcinoma and 9 head and neck cancer. The point of sequencing TCRbeta in the periphery was to test whether ivuxolimab changed TCR sequence diversity and drove clonal T-cell expansion. In the dose-escalation cohort, more than 75% of patients were male, and the mean age was approximately 60 years, with a range of about 23 to 90.

The CDR3 goes from the cysteine to the phenylalanine over 15 residues. The read is trimmed to its CDR3 DNA, 45 bases read in frame from base 1. Sequences SGHRS (CDR1) and YFSETQ (CDR2) are obtained from the germline V gene. Trimming takes 4 bases off V and 2 bases off J; junction bases not matched to a gene: 6. The full study reports these points: The antigen specificity of the peripheral T cells that underwent clonal expansion was not determined. Partial responders in the 0.1-3.0 mg/kg groups had among the lowest normalized peripheral clonal expansion, especially among CD8+ T cells. Clonal expansion of both CD4+ and CD8+ blood T cells was observed from baseline to week 6 at doses 0.1 to 3.0 mg/kg. On average, CD8+ T cells showed more expanded clones than CD4+ T cells after ivuxolimab. Low levels of normalized T-cell clonal expansion were also seen in some patients who did not respond.

To sequence the TCRbeta CDR3 region, genomic DNA was isolated from the sorted cells. The immunoSEQ Assay was used to sequence the TCRbeta CDR3 regions. As stored in TCRdb, this immuneACCESS dataset retains in-frame rearrangements with V and J assigned. A fraction of the clones does not appear; measured against another copy, unresolved V genes explain less than half of the discrepancy, and the remainder lacks a known reason. The sample table contains 50,000 to 70,000 clones; only one count was recorded for 75% to 95% of them. The ten largest clonotypes hold 0.44% of the sample. Patients with a history of autoimmune disease or receiving systemic immunosuppression were excluded from the trial. In every dose cohort, peripheral blood was drawn for TCR sequencing at baseline, cycle 4 day 1, and cycle 7 day 1. Samples came from an open-label, multicenter, first-in-human phase I dose-escalation trial of ivuxolimab. Adults with locally advanced or metastatic melanoma, renal cell, hepatocellular, or head and neck squamous cell carcinoma were enrolled in the trial. CD4+ and CD8+ T cells were sorted separately from peripheral blood before TCR sequencing.

Comment on this clone: Its antigen is currently not known. Base-call qualities are not available, and no considerably larger clone is one nucleotide away.

The material was CD4+ or CD8+ T cells sorted from blood, obtained in a trial of the OX40 agonist ivuxolimab. Recombination connected TRBV5-1 to TRBJ1-1; 9 central nucleotides agree with TRBD1. The source is an adult with an advanced solid tumor such as melanoma, head and neck, liver or kidney cancer. For the CDR3, the sequence is CASSPLTGGNTEAFF. In nucleotide form, the sequence is TGCGCCAGCAGCCCGCTGACAGGGGGAAACACTGAAGCTTTCTTT.